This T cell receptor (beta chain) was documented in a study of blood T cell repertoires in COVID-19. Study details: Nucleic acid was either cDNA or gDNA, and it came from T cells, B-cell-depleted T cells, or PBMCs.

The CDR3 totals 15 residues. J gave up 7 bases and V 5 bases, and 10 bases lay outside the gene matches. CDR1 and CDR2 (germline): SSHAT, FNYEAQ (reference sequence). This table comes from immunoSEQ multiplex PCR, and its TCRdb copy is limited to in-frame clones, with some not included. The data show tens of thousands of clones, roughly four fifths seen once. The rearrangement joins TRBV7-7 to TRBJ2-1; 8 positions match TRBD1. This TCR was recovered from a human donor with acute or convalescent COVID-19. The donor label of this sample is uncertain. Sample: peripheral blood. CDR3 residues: CASSPQGVPRNEQFF. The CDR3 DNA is TGTGCCAGCAGCCCACAGGGGGTGCCCCGGAATGAGCAGTTCTTC.